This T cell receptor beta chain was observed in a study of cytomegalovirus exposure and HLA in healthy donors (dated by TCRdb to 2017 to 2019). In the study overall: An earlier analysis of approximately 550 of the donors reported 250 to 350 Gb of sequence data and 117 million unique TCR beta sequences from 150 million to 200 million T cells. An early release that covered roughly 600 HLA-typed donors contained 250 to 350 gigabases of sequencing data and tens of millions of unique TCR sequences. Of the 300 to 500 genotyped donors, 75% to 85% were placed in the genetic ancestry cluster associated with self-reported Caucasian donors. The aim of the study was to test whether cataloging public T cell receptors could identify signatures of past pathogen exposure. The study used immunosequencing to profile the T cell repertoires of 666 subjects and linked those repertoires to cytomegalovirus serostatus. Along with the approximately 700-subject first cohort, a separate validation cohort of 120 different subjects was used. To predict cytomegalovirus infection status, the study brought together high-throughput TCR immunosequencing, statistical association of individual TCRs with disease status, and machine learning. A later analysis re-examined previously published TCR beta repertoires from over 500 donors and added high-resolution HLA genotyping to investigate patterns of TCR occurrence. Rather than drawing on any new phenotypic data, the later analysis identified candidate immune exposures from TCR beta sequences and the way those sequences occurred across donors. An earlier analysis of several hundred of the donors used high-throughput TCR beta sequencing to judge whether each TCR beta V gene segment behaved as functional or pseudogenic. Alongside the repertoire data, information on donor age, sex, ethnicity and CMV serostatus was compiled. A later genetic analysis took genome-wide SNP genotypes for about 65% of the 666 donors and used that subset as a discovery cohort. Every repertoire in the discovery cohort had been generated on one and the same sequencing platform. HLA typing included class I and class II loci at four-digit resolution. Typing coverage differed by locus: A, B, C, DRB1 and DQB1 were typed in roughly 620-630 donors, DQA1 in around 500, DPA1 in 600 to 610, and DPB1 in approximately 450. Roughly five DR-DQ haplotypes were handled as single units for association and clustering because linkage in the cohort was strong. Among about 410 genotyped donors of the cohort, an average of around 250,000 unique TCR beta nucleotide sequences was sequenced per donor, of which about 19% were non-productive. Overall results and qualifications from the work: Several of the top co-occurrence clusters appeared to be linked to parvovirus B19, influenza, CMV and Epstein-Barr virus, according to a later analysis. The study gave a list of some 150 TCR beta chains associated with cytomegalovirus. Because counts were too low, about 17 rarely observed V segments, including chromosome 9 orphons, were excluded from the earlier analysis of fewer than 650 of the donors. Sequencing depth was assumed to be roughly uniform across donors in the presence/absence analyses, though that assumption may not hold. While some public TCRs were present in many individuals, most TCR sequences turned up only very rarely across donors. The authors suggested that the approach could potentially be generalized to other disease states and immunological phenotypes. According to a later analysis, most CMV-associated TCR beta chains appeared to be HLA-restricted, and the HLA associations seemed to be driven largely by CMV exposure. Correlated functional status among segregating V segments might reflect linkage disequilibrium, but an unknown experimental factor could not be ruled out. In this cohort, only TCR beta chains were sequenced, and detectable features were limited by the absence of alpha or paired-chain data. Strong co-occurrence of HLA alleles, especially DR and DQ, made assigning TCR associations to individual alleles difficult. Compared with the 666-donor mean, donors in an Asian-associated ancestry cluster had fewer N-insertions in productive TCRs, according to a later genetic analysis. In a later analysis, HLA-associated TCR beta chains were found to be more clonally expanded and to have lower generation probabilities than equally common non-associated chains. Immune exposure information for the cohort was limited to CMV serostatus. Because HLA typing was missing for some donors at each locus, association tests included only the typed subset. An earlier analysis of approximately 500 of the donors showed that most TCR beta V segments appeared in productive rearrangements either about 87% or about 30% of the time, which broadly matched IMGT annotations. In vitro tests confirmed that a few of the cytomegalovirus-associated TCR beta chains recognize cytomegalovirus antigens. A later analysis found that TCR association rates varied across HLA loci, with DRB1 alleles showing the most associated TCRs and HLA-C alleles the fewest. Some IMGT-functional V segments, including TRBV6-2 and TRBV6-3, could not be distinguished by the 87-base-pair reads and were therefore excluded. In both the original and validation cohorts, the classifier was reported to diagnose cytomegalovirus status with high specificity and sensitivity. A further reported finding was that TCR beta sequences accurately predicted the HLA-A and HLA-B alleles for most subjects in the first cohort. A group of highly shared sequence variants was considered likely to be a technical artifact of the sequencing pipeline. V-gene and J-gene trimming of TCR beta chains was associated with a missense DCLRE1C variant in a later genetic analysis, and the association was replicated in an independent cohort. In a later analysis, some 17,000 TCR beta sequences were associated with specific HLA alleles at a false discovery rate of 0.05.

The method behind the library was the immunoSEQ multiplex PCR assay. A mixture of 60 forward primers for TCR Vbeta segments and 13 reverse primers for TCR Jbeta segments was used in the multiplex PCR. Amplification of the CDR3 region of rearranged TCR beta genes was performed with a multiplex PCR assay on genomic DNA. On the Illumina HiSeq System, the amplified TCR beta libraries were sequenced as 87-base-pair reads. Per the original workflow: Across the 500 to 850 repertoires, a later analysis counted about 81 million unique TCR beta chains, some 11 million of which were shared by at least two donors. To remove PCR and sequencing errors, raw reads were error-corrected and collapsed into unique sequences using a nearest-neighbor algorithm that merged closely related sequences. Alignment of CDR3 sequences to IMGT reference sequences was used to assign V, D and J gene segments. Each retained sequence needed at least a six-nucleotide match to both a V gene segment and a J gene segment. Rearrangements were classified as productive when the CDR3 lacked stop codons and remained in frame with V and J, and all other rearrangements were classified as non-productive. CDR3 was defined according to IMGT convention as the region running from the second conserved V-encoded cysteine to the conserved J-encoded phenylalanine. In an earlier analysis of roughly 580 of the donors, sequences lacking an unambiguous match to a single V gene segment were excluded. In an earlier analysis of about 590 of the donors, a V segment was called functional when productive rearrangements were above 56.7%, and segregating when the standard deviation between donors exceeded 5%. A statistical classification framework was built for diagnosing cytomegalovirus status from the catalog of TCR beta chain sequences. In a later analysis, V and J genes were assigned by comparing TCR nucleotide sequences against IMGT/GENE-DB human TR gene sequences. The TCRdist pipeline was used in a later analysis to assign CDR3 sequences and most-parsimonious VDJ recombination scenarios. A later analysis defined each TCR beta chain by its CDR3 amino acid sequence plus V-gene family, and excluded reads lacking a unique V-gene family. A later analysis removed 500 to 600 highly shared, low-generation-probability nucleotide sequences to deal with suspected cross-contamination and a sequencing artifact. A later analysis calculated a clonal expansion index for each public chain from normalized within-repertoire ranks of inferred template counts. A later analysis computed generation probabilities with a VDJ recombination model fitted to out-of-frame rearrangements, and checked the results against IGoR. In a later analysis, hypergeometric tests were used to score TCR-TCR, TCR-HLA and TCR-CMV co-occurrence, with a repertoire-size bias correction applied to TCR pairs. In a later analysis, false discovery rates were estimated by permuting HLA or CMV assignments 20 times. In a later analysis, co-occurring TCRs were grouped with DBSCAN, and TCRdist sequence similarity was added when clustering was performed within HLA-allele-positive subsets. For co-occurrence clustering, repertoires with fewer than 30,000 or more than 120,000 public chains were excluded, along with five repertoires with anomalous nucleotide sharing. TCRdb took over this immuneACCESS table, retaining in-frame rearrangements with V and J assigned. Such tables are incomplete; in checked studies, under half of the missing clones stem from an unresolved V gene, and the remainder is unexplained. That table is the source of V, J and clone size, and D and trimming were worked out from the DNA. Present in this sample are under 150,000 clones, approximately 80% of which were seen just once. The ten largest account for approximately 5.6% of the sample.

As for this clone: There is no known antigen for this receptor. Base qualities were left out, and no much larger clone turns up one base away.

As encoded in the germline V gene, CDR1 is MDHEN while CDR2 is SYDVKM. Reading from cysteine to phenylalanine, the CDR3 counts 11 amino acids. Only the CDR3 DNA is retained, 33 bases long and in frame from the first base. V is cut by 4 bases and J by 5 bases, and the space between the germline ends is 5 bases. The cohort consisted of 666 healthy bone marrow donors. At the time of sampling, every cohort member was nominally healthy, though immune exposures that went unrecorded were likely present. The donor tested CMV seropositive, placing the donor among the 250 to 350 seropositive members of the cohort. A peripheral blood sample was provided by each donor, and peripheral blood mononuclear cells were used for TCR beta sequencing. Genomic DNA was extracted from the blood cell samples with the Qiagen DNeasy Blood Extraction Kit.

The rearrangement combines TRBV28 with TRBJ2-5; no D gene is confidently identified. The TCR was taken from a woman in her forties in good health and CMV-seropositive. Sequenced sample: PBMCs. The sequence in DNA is TGTGCCAGCAGTTGGGCGGAGACCCAGTACTTC. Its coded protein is CASSWAETQYF.